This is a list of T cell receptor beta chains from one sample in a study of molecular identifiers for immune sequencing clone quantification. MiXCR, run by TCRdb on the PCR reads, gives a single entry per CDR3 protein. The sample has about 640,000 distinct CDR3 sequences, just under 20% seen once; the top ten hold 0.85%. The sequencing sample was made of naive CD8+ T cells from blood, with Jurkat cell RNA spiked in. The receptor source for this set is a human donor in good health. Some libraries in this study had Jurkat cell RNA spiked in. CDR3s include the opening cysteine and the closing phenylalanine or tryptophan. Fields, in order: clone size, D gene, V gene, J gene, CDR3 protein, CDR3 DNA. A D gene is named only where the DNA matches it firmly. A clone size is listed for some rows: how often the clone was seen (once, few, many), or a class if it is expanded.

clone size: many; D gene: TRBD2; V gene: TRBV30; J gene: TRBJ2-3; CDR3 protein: CAWGLAGTTDTQYF; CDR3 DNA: TGTGCCTGGGGCCTAGCGGGAACCACAGATACGCAGTATTTT
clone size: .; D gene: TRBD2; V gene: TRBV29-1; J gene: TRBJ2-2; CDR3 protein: CSALDAGGITGELFF; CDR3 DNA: TGCAGCGCCCTTGACGCGGGAGGAATCACCGGGGAGCTGTTTTTT
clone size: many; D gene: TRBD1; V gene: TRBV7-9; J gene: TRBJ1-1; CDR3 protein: CASSFTTGLSEAFF; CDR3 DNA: TGTGCCAGCAGTTTCACGACAGGGTTAAGTGAAGCTTTCTTT
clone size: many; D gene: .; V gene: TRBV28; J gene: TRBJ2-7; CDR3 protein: CASSFHEQYF; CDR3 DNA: TGTGCCAGCAGTTTCCACGAGCAGTACTTC
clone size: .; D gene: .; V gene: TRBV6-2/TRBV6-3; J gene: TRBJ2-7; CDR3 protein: CASSSWREASYEQYF; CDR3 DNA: TGTGCCAGCAGTTCCTGGCGGGAAGCTTCCTACGAGCAGTACTTC
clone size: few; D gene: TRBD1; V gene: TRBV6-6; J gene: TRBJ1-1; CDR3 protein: CASSTGGMNTEAFF; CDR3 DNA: TGTGCCAGCAGTACAGGGGGGATGAACACTGAAGCTTTCTTT
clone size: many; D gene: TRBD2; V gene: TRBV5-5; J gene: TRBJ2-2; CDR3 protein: CASSFGPAGGLGTGELFF; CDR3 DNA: TGTGCCAGCAGCTTTGGGCCAGCGGGGGGATTGGGGACCGGGGAGCTGTTTTTT
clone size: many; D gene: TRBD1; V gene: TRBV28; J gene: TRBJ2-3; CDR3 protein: CASRTGTGGPGDTQYF; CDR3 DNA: TGTGCCAGCAGAACCGGGACAGGAGGGCCTGGGGATACGCAGTATTTT
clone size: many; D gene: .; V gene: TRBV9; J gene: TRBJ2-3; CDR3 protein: CASSVGESSTDTQYF; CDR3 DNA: TGTGCCAGCAGCGTTGGGGAGTCTAGCACAGATACGCAGTATTTT
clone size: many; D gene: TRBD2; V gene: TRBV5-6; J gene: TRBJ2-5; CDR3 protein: CASSLFRTSGVEETQYF; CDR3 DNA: TGTGCCAGCAGCTTGTTCCGGACTAGCGGGGTGGAAGAGACCCAGTACTTC
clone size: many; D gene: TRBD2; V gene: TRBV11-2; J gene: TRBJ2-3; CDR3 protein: CASSLVLSSGADTQYF; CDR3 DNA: TGTGCCAGCAGCTTAGTCCTTTCTAGCGGGGCAGATACGCAGTATTTT
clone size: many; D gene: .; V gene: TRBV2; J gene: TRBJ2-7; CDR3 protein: CASRRQSYEQYF; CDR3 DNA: TGTGCCAGCAGGCGACAGTCCTACGAGCAGTACTTC
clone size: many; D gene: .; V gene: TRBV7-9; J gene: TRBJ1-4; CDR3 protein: CASSSSSVLGVEKLFF; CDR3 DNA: TGTGCCAGCAGCTCATCCTCTGTGCTGGGGGTGGAAAAACTGTTTTTT
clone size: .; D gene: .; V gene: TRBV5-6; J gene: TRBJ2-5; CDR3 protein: CASSLWFGGMETQYF; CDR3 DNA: TGTGCCAGCAGCTTGTGGTTCGGGGGCATGGAGACCCAGTACTTC
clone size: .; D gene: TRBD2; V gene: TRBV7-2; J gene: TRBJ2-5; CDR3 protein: CACSPRVAGAQETQHF; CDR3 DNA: TGTGCCTGCAGCCCCCGAGTAGCGGGGGCACAAGAGACCCAGCACTTC
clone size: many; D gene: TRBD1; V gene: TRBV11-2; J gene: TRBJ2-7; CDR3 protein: CASSLQRQGHEQYF; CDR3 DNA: TGTGCCAGCAGCTTACAACGACAGGGCCACGAGCAGTACTTC